The present T cell receptor (beta chain) was sequenced within a study of blood T cells in healthy people across ages. Study-wide findings and caveats: Any conclusive comparison of naive versus antigen-experienced cells was prevented by using unsorted PBMCs. No one knew whether donors had CMV, which possibly confounded expanded clonotype changes.

CDR3 length equals 14 residues. Germline V gives CDR1 MGHRA, CDR2 YSYEKL. V trimming: 6 bases; J trimming: 3 bases; junction bases outside the gene matches: 4. The use of a sample-barcoded 5' primer and a J-beta primer mix characterized a second PCR of roughly 6 to 12 cycles. A template-switch adaptor containing 12 random nucleotides labeled each cDNA molecule. In TCRdb, the 5' RACE reads were re-called with MiXCR into one record per CDR3 protein. The sample records about 1.8 million distinct CDR3 sequences, just under 50% being singletons. With respect to this clonotype: No antigen is known for it.

The sequence was obtained from a woman between 40 and 55 years old in good health. The sequenced sample consisted of blood. The V call is TRBV4-1, the J call TRBJ1-1; 10 bases match TRBD1. CDR3 protein: CASRRQGADTEAFF. The DNA of the CDR3 is TGCGCCAGCAGACGACAGGGGGCAGACACTGAAGCTTTCTTT.